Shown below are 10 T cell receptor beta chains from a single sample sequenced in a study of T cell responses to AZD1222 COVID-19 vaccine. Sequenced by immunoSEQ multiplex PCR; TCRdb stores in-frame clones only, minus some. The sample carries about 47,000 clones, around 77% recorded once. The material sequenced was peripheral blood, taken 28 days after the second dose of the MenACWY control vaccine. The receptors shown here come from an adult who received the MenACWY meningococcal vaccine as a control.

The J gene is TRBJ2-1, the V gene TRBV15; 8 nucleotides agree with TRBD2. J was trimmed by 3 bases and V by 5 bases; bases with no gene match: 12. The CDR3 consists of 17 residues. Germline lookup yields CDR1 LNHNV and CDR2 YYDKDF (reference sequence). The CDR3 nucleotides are TGTGCCACCAGCCGCCTTCCTCCGGGACTAGACTACAATGAGCAGTTCTTC. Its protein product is CATSRLPPGLDYNEQFF.

In DNA form, the CDR3 reads TGTGCCAGCAGCCAAGAGTCACTCTACGAGCAGTACTTC. Translated: CASSQESLYEQYF. The V and J genes are TRBV3-1 (or the pseudogene TRBV3-2) and TRBJ2-7; D gene unclear. Per germline, CDR1 LGHDT and CDR2 YNNKEL (reference sequence). The CDR3 totals 13 residues. V lost 0 bases and J lost 3, with 6 bases in between.

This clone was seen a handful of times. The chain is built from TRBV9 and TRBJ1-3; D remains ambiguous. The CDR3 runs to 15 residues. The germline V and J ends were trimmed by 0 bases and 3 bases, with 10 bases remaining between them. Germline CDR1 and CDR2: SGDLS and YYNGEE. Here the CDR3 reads CASSVGEGGGNTIYF. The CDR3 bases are TGTGCCAGCAGCGTAGGTGAAGGAGGTGGAAACACCATATATTTT. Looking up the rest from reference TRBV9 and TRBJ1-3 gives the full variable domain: DSGVTQTPKHLITATGQRVTLRCSPRSGDLSVYWYQQSLDQGLQFLIQYYNGEERAKGNILERFSAQQFPDLHSELNLSSLELGDSALYFCASSVGEGGGNTIYFGEGSWLTVV.

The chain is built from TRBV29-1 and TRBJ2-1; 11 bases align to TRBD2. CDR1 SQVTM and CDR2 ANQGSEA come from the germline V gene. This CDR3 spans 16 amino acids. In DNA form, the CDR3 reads TGCAACGTCCCCGGCCTAGCGGGAGGACAACCCCATGAGCAGTTCTTC. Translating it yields CNVPGLAGGQPHEQFF.

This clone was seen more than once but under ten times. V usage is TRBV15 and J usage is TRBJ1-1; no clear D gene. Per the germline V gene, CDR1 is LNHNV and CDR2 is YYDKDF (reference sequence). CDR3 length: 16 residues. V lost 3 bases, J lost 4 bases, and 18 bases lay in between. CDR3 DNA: TGTGCCACCAGCAGGGGGAGATGGTCATTCGGCACTGAAGCTTTCTTT. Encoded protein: CATSRGRWSFGTEAFF.

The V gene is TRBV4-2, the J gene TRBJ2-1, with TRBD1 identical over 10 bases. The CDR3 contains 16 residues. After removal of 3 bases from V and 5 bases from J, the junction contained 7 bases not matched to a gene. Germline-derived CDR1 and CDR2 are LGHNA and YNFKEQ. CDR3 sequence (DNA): TGTGCCAGCAGCCACTCAGGACAGGGGGATCACAATGAGCAGTTCTTC. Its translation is CASSHSGQGDHNEQFF.

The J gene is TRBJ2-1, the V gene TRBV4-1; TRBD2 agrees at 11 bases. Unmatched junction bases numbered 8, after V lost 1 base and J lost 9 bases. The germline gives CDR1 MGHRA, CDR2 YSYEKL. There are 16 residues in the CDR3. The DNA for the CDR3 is TGCGCCAGCAGCCAAGCTGGGACTAGCGGCCCCAGTGAGCAGTTCTTC. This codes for CASSQAGTSGPSEQFF.

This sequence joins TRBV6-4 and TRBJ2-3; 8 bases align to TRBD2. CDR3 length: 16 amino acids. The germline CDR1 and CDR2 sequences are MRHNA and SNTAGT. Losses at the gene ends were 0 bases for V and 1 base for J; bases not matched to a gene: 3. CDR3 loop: CASSDSTGGGTDTQYF. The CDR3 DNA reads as TGTGCCAGCAGTGACTCAACGGGAGGGGGCACAGATACGCAGTATTTT.

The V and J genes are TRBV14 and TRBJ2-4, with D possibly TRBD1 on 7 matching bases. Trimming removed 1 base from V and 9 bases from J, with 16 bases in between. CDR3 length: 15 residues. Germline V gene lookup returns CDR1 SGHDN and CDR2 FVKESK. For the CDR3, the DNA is TGTGCCAGCAGCCAAGCGGACAGGCCCGGGGGCATTCAGTACTTC. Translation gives CASSQADRPGGIQYF. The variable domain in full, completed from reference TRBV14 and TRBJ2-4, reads EAGVTQFPSHSVIEKGQTVTLRCDPISGHDNLYWYRRVMGKEIKFLLHFVKESKQDESGMPNNRFLAERTGGTYSTLKVQPAELEDSGVYFCASSQADRPGGIQYFGAGTRLSVL.

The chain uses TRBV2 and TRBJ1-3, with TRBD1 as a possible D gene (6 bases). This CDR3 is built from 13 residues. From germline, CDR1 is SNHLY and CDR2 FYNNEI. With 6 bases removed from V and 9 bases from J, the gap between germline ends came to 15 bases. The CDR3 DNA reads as TGTGCCAGCAGCGCCGACAGGTCTATCACCATATATTTT. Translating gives CASSADRSITIYF.